Listed below are T cell receptor beta chains from one sample, sequenced in a study of T cells after yellow fever vaccination. TCRdb re-analysed the 5' RACE reads in MiXCR, keeping a single row per CDR3 protein. Of under 700,000 distinct CDR3 sequences listed, roughly a sixth were seen once; the top ten hold roughly a sixth. The source material was PBMCs, sampled 5 to 6 days after the first yellow fever vaccination. The receptors were sampled from a man younger than 30 who received the YFV17D yellow fever vaccine. The CDR3 runs from the conserved cysteine through the conserved F or W. A D gene is named only where the DNA matches it firmly. Clone size is stated in some rows and not others, as once, few, many or a class when expanded.

j_call | d_call | clone_size | v_call | cdr3_nt | cdr3_aa
TRBJ2-2 | - | - | TRBV19 | TGTGCCAGTACCCCCTCCGCAGCGAACACCGGGGAGCTGTTTTTT | CASTPSAANTGELFF
TRBJ1-4 | - | once | TRBV6-1 | TGTGCCAGCAGAGAAGGTTTCGGTAATGAAAAACTGTTTTTT | CASREGFGNEKLFF
TRBJ2-5 | TRBD2 | many | TRBV29-1 | TGCAGCGTTGCACCTACTAGCGGAGGAGAGACCCAGTACTTC | CSVAPTSGGETQYF
TRBJ2-7 | TRBD1 | - | TRBV6-2/TRBV6-3 | TGTGCCAGCACCCCCCCGGGACAGGGGTGGTACGAGCAGTACTTC | CASTPPGQGWYEQYF
TRBJ2-7 | TRBD2 | - | TRBV20-1 | TGCAGTGCTAGTTATGCGGGGGGGGTCTACGAGCAGTACTTC | CSASYAGGVYEQYF
TRBJ2-5 | - | - | TRBV4-1 | TGCGCCAGCAGCCACGGAAGGGGTATCCAAGAGACCCAGTACTTC | CASSHGRGIQETQYF
TRBJ1-5 | TRBD1 | - | TRBV19 | TGTGCCAGCTCCCTGACAGGGCTCGATCAGCCCCAGCATTTT | CASSLTGLDQPQHF
TRBJ2-3 | TRBD2 | few | TRBV9 | TGTGCCAGCAGCGTAGCAGGACTAGCGGTTCAGGATACGCAGTATTTT | CASSVAGLAVQDTQYF
TRBJ2-2 | - | few | TRBV21-1 | TGTGCCAGCAGCAAGGAAACAGGGGGTCTAACCGGGGAGCTGTTTTTT | CASSKETGGLTGELFF
TRBJ1-5 | - | few | TRBV2 | TGTGCCAGCTTACGGGACATAACGAGTCAGCCCCAGCATTTT | CASLRDITSQPQHF
TRBJ2-4 | - | few | TRBV4-1 | TGCGCCAGCAGCCAAGGACTAGCCAAAAACATTCAGTACTTC | CASSQGLAKNIQYF
TRBJ1-1 | TRBD1 | few | TRBV6-1 | TGTGCCAGCTTCGGACAGGGGAACACTGAAGCTTTCTTT | CASFGQGNTEAFF
TRBJ1-5 | TRBD1 | few | TRBV6-1 | TGTGCCAGCAGAAGGACAGGGGCTGTCAATCAGCCCCAGCATTTT | CASRRTGAVNQPQHF
TRBJ2-2 | TRBD2 | few | TRBV24-1 | TGTGCCACCAGTGATTCCGGGACTAGCGGGGACCACACCGGGGAGCTGTTTTTT | CATSDSGTSGDHTGELFF
TRBJ2-1 | - | few | TRBV12-3/TRBV12-4 | TGTGCCAGCAGTTTAGAAGATGGCAATGAGCAGTTCTTC | CASSLEDGNEQFF
TRBJ1-6 | - | few | TRBV5-1 | TGCGCCAGCAGCCCGGACAGCGATAATTCACCCCTCCACTTT | CASSPDSDNSPLHF
TRBJ2-6 | - | - | TRBV11-3 | TGTGCCAGCAGCTCCAGCTACTCTGGGGCCAACGTCCTGACTTTC | CASSSSYSGANVLTF
TRBJ2-4 | TRBD2 | - | TRBV7-2 | TGTGCCAGCAGCTTAGCGGGACTAGCGGGGGGAGACATTCAGTACTTC | CASSLAGLAGGDIQYF
TRBJ2-5 | - | few | TRBV6-2/TRBV6-3 | TGTGCCAGCAGTTACGGGGTGGGGGGCGAGACCCAGTACTTC | CASSYGVGGETQYF
TRBJ1-6 | - | - | TRBV11-2 | TGTGCCAGCAGCGCAGGTCGGAATTCACCCCTCCACTTT | CASSAGRNSPLHF
TRBJ1-1 | TRBD1 | few | TRBV5-1 | TGCGCCAGCAGCTTTGTTAGCGCAGGGGGAAACACTGAAGCTTTCTTT | CASSFVSAGGNTEAFF
TRBJ2-6 | - | - | TRBV6-1 | TGTGCCACGGGTGGAGTAAACTCTGGGGCCAACGTCCTGACTTTC | CATGGVNSGANVLTF
TRBJ2-5 | TRBD2 | few | TRBV30 | TGTGCCTGGAGTGTAACTAGCGGGGGGACCCAGTACTTC | CAWSVTSGGTQYF
TRBJ2-2 | - | - | TRBV20-1 | TGCAGTGCTAGAGAAGCTTTAGGTCACAGCCCGAACACCGGGGAGCTGTTTTTT | CSAREALGHSPNTGELFF
TRBJ2-1 | TRBD2 | - | TRBV20-1 | TGCTGTGCTAGATACAGCGGGGGCGCGGTGTACAATGAGCAGTTCTTC | CCARYSGGAVYNEQFF
TRBJ1-3 | - | - | TRBV7-8 | TGTGCCAGCAGCTGGACAGACGCTGGAAACACCATATATTTT | CASSWTDAGNTIYF
TRBJ2-3 | TRBD2 | few | TRBV7-2 | TGTGCCAGCAGACGTGGAGCGGGGGGCACAGATACGCAGTATTTT | CASRRGAGGTDTQYF
TRBJ1-4 | - | - | TRBV11-2 | TGTGCCAGCAGCTTCGACAGAACTCTTGGAAAACTGTTTTTT | CASSFDRTLGKLFF
TRBJ2-5 | - | - | TRBV7-9 | TGTGCCAGCAGCCCCGGGTGGGCTTCGGGGGAGGAGACCCAGTACTTC | CASSPGWASGEETQYF
TRBJ2-1 | TRBD2 | - | TRBV12-3/TRBV12-4 | TGTGCCAGCAGTCCTCCGTTCGAGCGGGGGGGCCGGGAGCAGTTCTTC | CASSPPFERGGREQFF
TRBJ1-5 | TRBD1 | - | TRBV20-1 | TGCAGTGCGGATACACAGGGGAACCATCAGCCCCAGCATTTT | CSADTQGNHQPQHF
TRBJ2-5 | - | few | TRBV4-1 | TGCGCCAGCAGCCCTTGGCAGGAAAGATCACAAGAGACCCAGTACTTC | CASSPWQERSQETQYF
TRBJ1-1 | TRBD1 | - | TRBV28 | TGTGCCAGCAGTTATACTCCAGGGGGCCCTGAAGCTTTCTTT | CASSYTPGGPEAFF
TRBJ2-1 | TRBD1 | - | TRBV3-1 | TGTGCCAGCAGCCACCAACTCTGGACAGGTCGGCGATCCTACAATGAGCAGTTCTTC | CASSHQLWTGRRSYNEQFF
TRBJ2-5 | - | few | TRBV2 | TGTGCCAGCAGGGAGGGGAGTAGCGTCCAAGAGACCCAGTACTTC | CASREGSSVQETQYF
TRBJ2-3 | - | few | TRBV12-3/TRBV12-4 | TGTGCCAGCAGTTTTATGGGGGAGGGCACAGATACGCAGTATTTT | CASSFMGEGTDTQYF
TRBJ2-2 | TRBD1 | few | TRBV4-3 | TGCGCCAGCAGCCAAGGGCCACAGGGGTACACCGGGGAGCTGTTTTTT | CASSQGPQGYTGELFF
TRBJ2-5 | TRBD1 | - | TRBV24-1 | TGTGCCACCAGTGATTTGACAGGGGGGACCCAGTACTTC | CATSDLTGGTQYF
TRBJ1-1 | - | few | TRBV2 | TGTGCCAGCAGTCCCAGAGGGGCGTTGAGTACTGAAGCTTTCTTT | CASSPRGALSTEAFF
TRBJ1-1 | - | many | TRBV12-3/TRBV12-4 | TGTGCCAGCAGCCGGGACCCCAACACTGAAGCTTTCTTT | CASSRDPNTEAFF
TRBJ1-4 | - | many | TRBV28 | TGTGCCAGCAGTTCGTCACATCGGAAACTGTTTTTT | CASSSSHRKLFF
TRBJ2-1 | TRBD2 | few | TRBV6-1 | TGTGCCAGCAGTCGCCGTAGCGGGGGGGCCGTCGATGAGCAGTTCTTC | CASSRRSGGAVDEQFF
TRBJ1-1 | - | few | TRBV12-3/TRBV12-4 | TGTGCCAGCAGTTTCGACCTCACTGAAGCTTTCTTT | CASSFDLTEAFF
TRBJ1-1 | - | - | TRBV7-2 | TGTGCCAGCAGCTCGGACGGGGGCAGGGGCGCTTTCTTT | CASSSDGGRGAFF
TRBJ1-2 | - | - | TRBV30 | TGTGCCTGGAGTGCTTCCTATGGCTACACCTTC | CAWSASYGYTF
TRBJ2-2 | TRBD1 | - | TRBV19 | TGTGCCAGCCGGGACAGGGCTTACACCGGGGAGCTGTTTTTT | CASRDRAYTGELFF
TRBJ1-1 | - | - | TRBV5-1 | TGCGCCTCGGCGAGGGTCGATTCCGAAGCTTTCTTT | CASARVDSEAFF
TRBJ2-4 | - | few | TRBV20-1 | TGCAGTGCTCGAAGGGACAATCATCGGTACTTC | CSARRDNHRYF
TRBJ2-1 | TRBD2 | - | TRBV27 | TGTGCCAGCAGTCTACGCCGAGGGGCGGGGGGGCTTTCCTACAATGAGCAGTTCTTC | CASSLRRGAGGLSYNEQFF
TRBJ2-1 | - | many | TRBV7-2 | TGTGCCAGCAGCTTTTACGGTGAGCAGTTCTTC | CASSFYGEQFF
TRBJ2-3 | TRBD2 | few | TRBV20-1 | TGCAGTGCCCAGCGGGGGTCAGATACGCAGTATTTT | CSAQRGSDTQYF
TRBJ2-3 | - | - | TRBV27 | TGTGCCAGCAGTTTTGTCAGTTCGGCCCCAGATACGCAGTATTTT | CASSFVSSAPDTQYF
TRBJ2-7 | - | - | TRBV10-3 | TGTGCCATGGGACCCCAAAGCCAGGGGCGCGAGCAGTACTTC | CAMGPQSQGREQYF
TRBJ2-1 | - | few | TRBV16 | TGTGCCAGCAGCCAACAGTTAGCTGCTTTAAATGAGCAGTTCTTC | CASSQQLAALNEQFF
TRBJ2-3 | TRBD2 | few | TRBV5-1 | TGCGCCAGCAATCCGTCGGGCGGGGGAACAGATACGCAGTATTTT | CASNPSGGGTDTQYF
TRBJ1-5 | - | - | TRBV7-2 | TGTGCCAGCAGCCGTTGGTTGGGGGGCGGATCGGATCAGCCCCAGCATTTT | CASSRWLGGGSDQPQHF
TRBJ2-5 | - | few | TRBV5-1 | TGCGCCAGCAGCTTGCGGGGGTACGCACAAGAGACCCAGTACTTC | CASSLRGYAQETQYF